This T cell receptor (beta chain) came from a study of CD8 T cells in Susac syndrome. Germline V gene data show CDR1 as MGHRA and CDR2 as YSYEKL. This CDR3 contains 17 residues. With 4 bases removed from V and 2 bases from J, the gap between germline ends came to 18 bases. CD8+ and CD4+ T cells from blood underwent TCR beta sequencing, which was carried out in a high-throughput format. A quantity of roughly 0.5 to 1 ug RNA underwent reverse transcription using random hexamers. TCRdb reprocessed the immunoSEQ multiplex PCR reads with MiXCR, giving one entry per CDR3 protein. The data show about 85,000 distinct CDR3 sequences, more than 85% seen once.

Sequencing was carried out using CD8+ T cells from PBMCs. This chain links TRBV4-1 with TRBJ2-1; TRBD1 is a possible D gene (6 bases). This receptor was taken from a human donor with Susac syndrome. This CDR3 reads CASSPKGDTDPYNEQFF. Written as DNA, the CDR3 is TGCGCCAGCAGCCCAAAAGGGGACACCGACCCCTACAATGAGCAGTTCTTC.